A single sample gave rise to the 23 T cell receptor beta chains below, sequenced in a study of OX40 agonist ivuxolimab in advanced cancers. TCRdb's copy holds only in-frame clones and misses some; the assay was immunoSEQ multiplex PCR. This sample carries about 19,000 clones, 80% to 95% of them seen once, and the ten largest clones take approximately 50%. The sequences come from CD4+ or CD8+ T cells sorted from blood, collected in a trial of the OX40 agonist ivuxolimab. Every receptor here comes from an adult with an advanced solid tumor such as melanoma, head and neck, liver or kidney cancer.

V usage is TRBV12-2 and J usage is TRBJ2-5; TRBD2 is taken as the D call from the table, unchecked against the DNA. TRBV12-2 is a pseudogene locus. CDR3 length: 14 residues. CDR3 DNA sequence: TGTGCAAGTCGCTTAGCGAAGAGGCGAGAGACCCAGTACTTC. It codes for CASRLAKRRETQYF.

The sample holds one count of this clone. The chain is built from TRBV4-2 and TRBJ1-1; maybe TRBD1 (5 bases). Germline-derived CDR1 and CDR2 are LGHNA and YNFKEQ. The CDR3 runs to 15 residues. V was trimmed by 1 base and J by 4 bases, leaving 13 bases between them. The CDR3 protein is CASSQGPGVSTEAFF. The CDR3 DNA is TGTGCCAGCAGCCAAGGGCCGGGGGTGAGCACTGAAGCTTTCTTT.

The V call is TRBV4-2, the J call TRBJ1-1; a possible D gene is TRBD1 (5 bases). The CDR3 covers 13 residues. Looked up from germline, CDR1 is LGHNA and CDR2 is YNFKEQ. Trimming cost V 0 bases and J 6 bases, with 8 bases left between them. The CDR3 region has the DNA TGTGCCAGCAGCCAAGACAGGGCCTCTGAAGCTTTCTTT. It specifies CASSQDRASEAFF.

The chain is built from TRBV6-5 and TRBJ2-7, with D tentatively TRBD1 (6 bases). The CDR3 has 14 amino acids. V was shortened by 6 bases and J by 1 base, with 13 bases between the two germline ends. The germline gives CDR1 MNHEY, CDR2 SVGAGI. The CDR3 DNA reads TGTGCCAGCAGCGCGGACAGAGCATCCTACGAGCAGTACTTC. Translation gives CASSADRASYEQYF.

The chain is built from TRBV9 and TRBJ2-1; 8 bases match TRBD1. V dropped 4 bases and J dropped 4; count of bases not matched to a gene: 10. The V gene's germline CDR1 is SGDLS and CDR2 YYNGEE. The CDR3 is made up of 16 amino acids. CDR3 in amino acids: CASSPTAGQGYNEQFF. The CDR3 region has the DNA TGTGCCAGCAGCCCAACGGCTGGACAGGGATACAATGAGCAGTTCTTC.

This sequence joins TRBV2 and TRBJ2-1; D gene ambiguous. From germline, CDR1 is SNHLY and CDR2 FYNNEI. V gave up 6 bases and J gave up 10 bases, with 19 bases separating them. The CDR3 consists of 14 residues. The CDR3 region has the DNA TGTGCCAGCAGAAGGACGGACGTTCTAGGAGAGCAGTTCTTC. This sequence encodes CASRRTDVLGEQFF. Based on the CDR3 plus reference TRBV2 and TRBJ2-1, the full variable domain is EPEVTQTPSHQVTQMGQEVILRCVPISNHLYFYWYRQILGQKVEFLVSFYNNEISEKSEIFDDQFSVERPDGSNFTLKIRSTKLEDSAMYFCASRRTDVLGEQFFGPGTRLTVL.

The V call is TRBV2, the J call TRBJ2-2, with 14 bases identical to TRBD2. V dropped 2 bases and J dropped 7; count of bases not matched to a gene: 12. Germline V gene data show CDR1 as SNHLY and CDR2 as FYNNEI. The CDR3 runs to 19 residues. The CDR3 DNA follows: TGTGCCAGCAGTGAACTCGGACTAGCGGGAGGCGGGGGGTGCGGGGAGCTGTTTTTT. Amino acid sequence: CASSELGLAGGGGCGELFF.

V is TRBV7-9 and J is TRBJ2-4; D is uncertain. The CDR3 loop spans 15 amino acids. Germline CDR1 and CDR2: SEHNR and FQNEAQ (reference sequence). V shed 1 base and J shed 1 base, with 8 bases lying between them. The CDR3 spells CASSLVDGAKNIQYF. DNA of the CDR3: TGTGCCAGCAGCTTAGTGGATGGGGCCAAAAACATTCAGTACTTC.

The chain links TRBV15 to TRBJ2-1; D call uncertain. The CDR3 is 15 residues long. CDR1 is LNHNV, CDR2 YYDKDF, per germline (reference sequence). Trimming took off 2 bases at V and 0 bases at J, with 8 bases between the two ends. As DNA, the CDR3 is TGTGCCACCAGCAGATCAAGCGCCTCCTACAATGAGCAGTTCTTC. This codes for CATSRSSASYNEQFF.

The CDR3 bases are TGTGCCAGTAGCCCGACCTACACCGGGGAGCTGTTTTTT. It encodes CASSPTYTGELFF. The gene calls are TRBV19 and TRBJ2-2; D is unresolved. The V gene lost 6 bases and the J gene lost 3 bases, with 8 bases spanning the gap. The V gene's germline CDR1 is LNHDA and CDR2 SQIVND (reference sequence). The CDR3 covers 13 residues.

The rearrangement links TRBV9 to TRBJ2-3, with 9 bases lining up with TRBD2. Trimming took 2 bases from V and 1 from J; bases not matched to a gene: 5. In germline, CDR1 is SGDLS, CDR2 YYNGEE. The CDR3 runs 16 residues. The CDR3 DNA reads TGTGCCAGCAGCGTCCTAGCGGGATACGGCACAGATACGCAGTATTTT. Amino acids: CASSVLAGYGTDTQYF.

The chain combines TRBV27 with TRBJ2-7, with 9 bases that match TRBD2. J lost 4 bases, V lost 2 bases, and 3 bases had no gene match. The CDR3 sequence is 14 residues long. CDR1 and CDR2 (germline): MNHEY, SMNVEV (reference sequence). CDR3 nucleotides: TGTGCCAGCAGTTTAGCGGGAGGGCCGTACGAGCAGTACTTC. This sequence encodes CASSLAGGPYEQYF.

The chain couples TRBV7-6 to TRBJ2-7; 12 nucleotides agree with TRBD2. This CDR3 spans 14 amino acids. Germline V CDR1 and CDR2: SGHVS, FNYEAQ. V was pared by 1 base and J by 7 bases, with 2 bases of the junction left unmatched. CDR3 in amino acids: CASSLGLAGGEQYF. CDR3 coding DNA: TGTGCCAGCAGCTTAGGGCTAGCGGGAGGGGAGCAGTACTTC. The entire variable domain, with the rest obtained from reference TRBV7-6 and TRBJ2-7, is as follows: GAGVSQSPRYKVTKRGQDVALRCDPISGHVSLYWYRQALGQGPEFLTYFNYEAQQDKSGLPNDRFSAERPEGSISTLTIQRTEQRDSAMYRCASSLGLAGGEQYFGPGTRLTVT.

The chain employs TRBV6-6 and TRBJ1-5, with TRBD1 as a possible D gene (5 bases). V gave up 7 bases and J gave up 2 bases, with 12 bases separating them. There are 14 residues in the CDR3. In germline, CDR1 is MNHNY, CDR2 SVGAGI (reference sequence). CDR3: CASTRGVGNQPQHF. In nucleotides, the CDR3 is TGTGCCAGCACCCGAGGGGTCGGCAATCAGCCCCAGCATTTT.

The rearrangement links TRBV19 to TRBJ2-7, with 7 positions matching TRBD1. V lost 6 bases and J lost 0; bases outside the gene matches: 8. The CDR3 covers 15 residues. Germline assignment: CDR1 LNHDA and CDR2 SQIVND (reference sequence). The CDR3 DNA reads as TGTGCCAGTAGCGTCGGACAGGAGAGCTCCTACGAGCAGTACTTC. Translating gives CASSVGQESSYEQYF.

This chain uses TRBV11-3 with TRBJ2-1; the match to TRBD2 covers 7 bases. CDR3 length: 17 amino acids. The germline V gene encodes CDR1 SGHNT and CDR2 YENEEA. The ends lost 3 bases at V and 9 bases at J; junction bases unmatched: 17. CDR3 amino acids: CASSFGGWEGVSGEQFF. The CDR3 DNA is TGTGCCAGCAGCTTTGGGGGATGGGAGGGAGTTAGTGGTGAGCAGTTCTTC. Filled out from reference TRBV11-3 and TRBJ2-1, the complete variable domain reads EAGVVQSPRYKIIEKKQPVAFWCNPISGHNTLYWYLQNLGQGPELLIRYENEEAVDDSQLPKDRFSAERLKGVDSTLKIQPAELGDSAVYLCASSFGGWEGVSGEQFFGPGTRLTVL.

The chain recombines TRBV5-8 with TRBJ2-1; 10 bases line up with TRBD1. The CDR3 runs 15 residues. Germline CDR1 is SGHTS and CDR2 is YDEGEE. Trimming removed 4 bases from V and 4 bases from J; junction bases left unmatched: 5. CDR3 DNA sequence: TGTGCCAGCAGCACCGGGACAGGGGCATACAATGAGCAGTTCTTC. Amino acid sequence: CASSTGTGAYNEQFF.

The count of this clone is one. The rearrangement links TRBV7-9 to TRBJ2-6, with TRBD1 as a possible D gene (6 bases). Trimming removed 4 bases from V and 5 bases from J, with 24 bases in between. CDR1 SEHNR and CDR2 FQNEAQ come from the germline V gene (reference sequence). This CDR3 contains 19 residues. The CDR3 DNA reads TGTGCCAGCAGCTCAACCAAGACCACAGGGTTTCACTGGGCCAACGTCCTGACTTTC. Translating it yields CASSSTKTTGFHWANVLTF.

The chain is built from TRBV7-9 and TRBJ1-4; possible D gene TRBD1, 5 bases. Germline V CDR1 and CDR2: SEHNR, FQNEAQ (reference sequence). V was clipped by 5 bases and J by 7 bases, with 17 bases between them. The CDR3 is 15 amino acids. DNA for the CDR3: TGTGCCAGCAGCGCCTTCGGGGGTCTGGGTGAAAAACTGTTTTTT. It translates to CASSAFGGLGEKLFF. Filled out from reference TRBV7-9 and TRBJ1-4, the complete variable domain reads DTGVSQNPRHKITKRGQNVTFRCDPISEHNRLYWYRQTLGQGPEFLTYFQNEAQLEKSRLLSDRFSAERPKGSFSTLEIQRTEQGDSAMYLCASSAFGGLGEKLFFGSGTQLSVL.

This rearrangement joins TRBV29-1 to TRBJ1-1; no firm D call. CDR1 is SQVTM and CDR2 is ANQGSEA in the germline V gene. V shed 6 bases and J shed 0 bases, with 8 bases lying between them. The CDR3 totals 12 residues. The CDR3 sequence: CSVVTLNTEAFF. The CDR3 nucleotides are TGCAGCGTCGTAACACTGAACACTGAAGCTTTCTTT.

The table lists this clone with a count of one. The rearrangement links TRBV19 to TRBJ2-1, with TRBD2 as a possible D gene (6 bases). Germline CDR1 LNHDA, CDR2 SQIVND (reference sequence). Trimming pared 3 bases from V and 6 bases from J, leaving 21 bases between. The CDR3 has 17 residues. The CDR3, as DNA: TGTGCCAGTAGTATTTCCCCTCCGGGGGTGATCGGCAATGAGCAGTTCTTC. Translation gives CASSISPPGVIGNEQFF.

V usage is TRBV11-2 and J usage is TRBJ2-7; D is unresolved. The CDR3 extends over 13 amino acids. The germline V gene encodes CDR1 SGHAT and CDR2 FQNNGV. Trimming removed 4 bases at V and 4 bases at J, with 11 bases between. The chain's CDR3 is CASSYGPSYEQYF. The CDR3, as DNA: TGTGCCAGCAGCTACGGACCCTCTTACGAGCAGTACTTC.

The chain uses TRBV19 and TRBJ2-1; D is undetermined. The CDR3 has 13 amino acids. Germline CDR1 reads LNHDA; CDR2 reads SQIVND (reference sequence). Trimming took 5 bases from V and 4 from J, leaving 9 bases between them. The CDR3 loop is CASSSSRYNEQFF. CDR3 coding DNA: TGTGCCAGTAGTTCATCTAGATACAATGAGCAGTTCTTC. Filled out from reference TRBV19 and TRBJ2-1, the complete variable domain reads DGGITQSPKYLFRKEGQNVTLSCEQNLNHDAMYWYRQDPGQGLRLIYYSQIVNDFQKGDIAEGYSVSREKKESFPLTVTSAQKNPTAFYLCASSSSRYNEQFFGPGTRLTVL.